The rows below give T cell receptor beta chains drawn from one sample of a study of T cell responses to AZD1222 COVID-19 vaccine. Generated by immunoSEQ multiplex PCR, the TCRdb table keeps only in-frame clones and is missing some. This sample has 100,000 or so clones; approximately 90% occur once, and the top ten carry about 3%. This sample comprised peripheral blood, obtained on day 0 of AZD1222 vaccination. Receptors originate from an adult in good health. Each CDR3 is given with its conserved first and last residue. D genes are given only for firm matches. A clone size is listed for some rows: how often the clone was seen (once, few, many), or a class if it is expanded.

D gene,J gene,V gene,clone size,CDR3 protein,CDR3 DNA
TRBD2,TRBJ2-3,TRBV7-2,NA,CASSLELAGGADTQYF,TGTGCCAGCAGCTTAGAACTAGCGGGGGGGGCAGATACGCAGTATTTT
NA,TRBJ2-2,TRBV11-3,NA,CASRQLQGGTGELFF,TGTGCCAGCAGACAACTCCAAGGTGGGACCGGGGAGCTGTTTTTT
NA,TRBJ2-3,TRBV4-3,NA,CASSQSVGKWGDTQYF,TGCGCCAGCAGCCAGTCTGTCGGGAAGTGGGGGGATACGCAGTATTTT
NA,TRBJ1-2,TRBV9,NA,CASSAEQGRYGYTF,TGTGCCAGCAGCGCGGAACAGGGAAGGTATGGCTACACCTTC
TRBD2,TRBJ2-1,TRBV6-6,few,CAIGLARDEQFF,TGTGCCATAGGACTAGCGAGGGATGAGCAGTTCTTC
NA,TRBJ2-3,TRBV9,NA,CASSNTDTQYF,TGTGCCAGCAGCAACACAGATACGCAGTATTTT
NA,TRBJ1-2,TRBV9,NA,CASSVDRNYGYTF,TGTGCCAGCAGCGTAGACAGAAACTATGGCTACACCTTC
TRBD1,TRBJ1-6,TRBV27,few,CASSWTGDNSPLHF,TGTGCCAGCAGTTGGACAGGGGATAATTCACCCCTCCACTTT
TRBD1,TRBJ2-2,TRBV5-1,NA,CASRQDRDTGELFF,TGTGCCAGCAGGCAGGACAGGGACACCGGGGAGCTGTTTTTT
NA,TRBJ1-1,TRBV19,NA,CASTGVTEAFF,TGTGCCAGTACCGGTGTTACTGAAGCTTTCTTT
TRBD2,TRBJ2-5,TRBV7-9,NA,CASSLGLAGLPAQYF,TGTGCCAGCAGCTTAGGACTAGCGGGCCTTCCGGCCCAGTACTTC
TRBD2,TRBJ2-1,TRBV9,NA,CASSESSGGAFWNEQFF,TGTGCCAGCAGCGAATCTAGCGGGGGGGCATTTTGGAATGAGCAGTTCTTC
NA,TRBJ2-1,TRBV5-6,NA,CASSLRTALLNNEQFF,TGTGCCAGCAGCTTGCGGACAGCTCTCCTAAACAATGAGCAGTTCTTC
TRBD1,TRBJ1-4,TRBV30,NA,CAWSVDQDRKEKLFF,TGTGCCTGGAGTGTCGATCAGGACAGGAAGGAAAAACTGTTTTTT
NA,TRBJ1-1,TRBV6-5,NA,CASRKEGLNTEAFF,TGTGCCAGCAGGAAAGAGGGGCTGAACACTGAAGCTTTCTTT
NA,TRBJ2-1,TRBV7-8,once,CASSLAQGYDNEQFF,TGTGCCAGCAGCTTGGCGCAGGGGTACGACAATGAGCAGTTCTTC
NA,TRBJ1-4,TRBV19,NA,CASNIGGENEKLFF,TGTGCCAGTAATATCGGAGGGGAGAATGAAAAACTGTTTTTT
NA,TRBJ1-2,TRBV12-3/TRBV12-4,NA,CASSHIGGGYTF,TGTGCCAGCAGTCACATCGGCGGGGGCTACACCTTC
TRBD1,TRBJ1-1,TRBV5-6,NA,CASSLQGASLTEAFF,TGTGCCAGCAGCTTGCAGGGGGCCTCGCTCACTGAAGCTTTCTTT
NA,TRBJ1-3,TRBV9,NA,CASSGGISGNTIYF,TGTGCCAGTTCCGGGGGTATCTCTGGAAACACCATATATTTT
TRBD1,TRBJ2-2,TRBV7-8,NA,CASSLQGAGELFF,TGTGCCAGCAGCTTACAGGGGGCCGGGGAGCTGTTTTTT
NA,TRBJ2-6,TRBV6-5,NA,CASSYGRAGANVLTF,TGTGCCAGCAGTTATGGCAGAGCTGGGGCCAACGTCCTGACTTTC
NA,TRBJ1-3,TRBV6-5,NA,CAAGAGSVGDIYF,TGTGCCGCCGGGGCAGGGTCGGTTGGGGATATATATTTT
TRBD1,TRBJ2-5,TRBV12-5,NA,CASGLGQGASVETQYF,TGTGCTAGTGGTCTAGGACAGGGGGCCTCAGTAGAGACCCAGTACTTC
NA,TRBJ1-1,TRBV29-1,NA,CSVAPKAGSEAFF,TGCAGCGTTGCCCCCAAGGCGGGTTCTGAAGCTTTCTTT
NA,TRBJ2-7,TRBV5-1,NA,CASRPGQTYEQYF,TGCGCCAGCAGACCCGGACAGACCTACGAGCAGTACTTC
NA,TRBJ1-1,TRBV3-1/TRBV3-2,NA,CASSQPYLGGGGTEAFF,TGTGCCAGCAGCCAACCTTACCTCGGTGGGGGAGGAACTGAAGCTTTCTTT
TRBD1,TRBJ1-5,TRBV3-1/TRBV3-2,NA,CASSLTSQGAQPQHF,TGTGCCAGCAGCCTCACCTCACAGGGGGCCCAGCCCCAGCATTTT
NA,TRBJ1-2,TRBV12-3/TRBV12-4,NA,CASSFRVHYGYTF,TGTGCCAGCAGTTTTAGGGTCCACTATGGCTACACCTTC
NA,TRBJ1-1,TRBV4-3,NA,CASSRVDGENTEAFF,TGCGCCAGCAGCCGCGTTGACGGGGAGAACACTGAAGCTTTCTTT
NA,TRBJ1-1,TRBV11-3,NA,CASSLVSPRGRAEAFF,TGTGCCAGCAGCTTAGTATCCCCCAGGGGCCGGGCTGAAGCTTTCTTT
NA,TRBJ1-2,TRBV4-1,NA,CASSQEPGADGYTF,TGCGCCAGCAGCCAAGAGCCAGGGGCGGATGGCTACACCTTC
TRBD1,TRBJ1-5,TRBV29-1,NA,CSVAGTDSNQPQHF,TGCAGCGTAGCCGGGACAGATAGCAATCAGCCCCAGCATTTT
NA,TRBJ1-5,TRBV3-1/TRBV3-2,NA,CASSQTSGVGNQPQHF,TGTGCCAGCAGCCAAACATCGGGGGTGGGCAATCAGCCCCAGCATTTT
NA,TRBJ1-3,TRBV19,NA,CATGGNTIYF,TGTGCGACGGGTGGAAACACCATATATTTT
TRBD2,TRBJ2-3,TRBV19,NA,CASSRRGVGVDTQYF,TGTGCCAGTAGTAGGCGGGGGGTTGGCGTCGATACGCAGTATTTT
NA,TRBJ1-6,TRBV10-1,NA,CASRGRAGGRNSPLHF,TGCGCCAGCAGAGGCAGGGCGGGGGGTCGGAATTCACCCCTCCACTTT
NA,TRBJ2-4,TRBV3-1/TRBV3-2,NA,CASSPRDSLAKNIQYF,TGTGCCAGCAGCCCCCGGGACTCACTAGCCAAAAACATTCAGTACTTC
NA,TRBJ1-2,TRBV27,NA,CASSFEGNYGYTF,TGTGCCAGCAGTTTTGAAGGAAACTATGGCTACACCTTC
NA,TRBJ1-1,TRBV5-5,NA,CASSLIFLGGATEAFF,TGTGCCAGCAGCTTAATCTTCTTGGGAGGGGCCACTGAAGCTTTCTTT
NA,TRBJ1-1,TRBV27,NA,CASTLQPMGGGLTEAFF,TGTGCCAGCACCCTACAACCGATGGGGGGGGGCCTCACTGAAGCTTTCTTT
NA,TRBJ2-7,TRBV6-5,NA,CASSLTGTRNSYEQYF,TGTGCCAGCAGTTTAACAGGTACCCGAAATTCCTACGAGCAGTACTTC
NA,TRBJ1-1,TRBV13,NA,CASSLGATLGNTEAFF,TGTGCCAGCAGCTTAGGGGCAACCTTGGGAAACACTGAAGCTTTCTTT
NA,TRBJ1-4,TRBV25-1,NA,CASSEVGRGRTSKLFF,TGTGCCAGCAGTGAGGTGGGCAGGGGTCGGACTTCCAAACTGTTTTTT
NA,TRBJ1-6,TRBV5-1,once,CASTFGADNSPLHF,NA
NA,TRBJ1-2,TRBV18,NA,CASSPDLNQDYTF,TGTGCCAGCTCACCGGATCTGAACCAGGACTACACCTTC
NA,TRBJ2-1,TRBV6-5,NA,CASSYEAVDEQFF,TGTGCCAGCAGTTACGAGGCAGTCGATGAGCAGTTCTTC
NA,TRBJ2-3,TRBV24-1,NA,CATSDSQGTGTDTQYF,TGTGCCACCAGTGATTCTCAGGGGACGGGTACAGATACGCAGTATTTT
NA,TRBJ2-5,TRBV4-1,NA,CASSQGQIQETQYF,TGCGCCAGCAGCCAAGGACAGATCCAAGAGACCCAGTACTTC
NA,TRBJ1-1,TRBV4-2,NA,CASSQSPRPEAFF,TGTGCCAGCAGCCAATCTCCGAGGCCCGAAGCTTTCTTT
TRBD2,TRBJ2-4,TRBV4-2,NA,CASSQGEGKNIQYF,TGTGCCAGCAGCCAAGGGGAGGGCAAAAACATTCAGTACTTC
NA,TRBJ1-2,TRBV6-1,NA,CASSEGGGPYGYTF,TGTGCCAGCAGTGAGGGGGGGGGACCCTATGGCTACACCTTC
NA,TRBJ1-5,TRBV27,NA,CASSRGPAGRGDQPQHF,TGTGCCAGCAGTCGCGGCCCGGCCGGCAGAGGGGATCAGCCCCAGCATTTT
NA,TRBJ1-1,TRBV20-1,NA,CSARRDGEAFF,TGCAGTGCTAGGAGGGACGGTGAAGCTTTCTTT
NA,TRBJ1-5,TRBV2,once,CASSVPEGTGGINQPQHF,TGTGCCAGCAGTGTCCCCGAGGGGACGGGGGGCATTAATCAGCCCCAGCATTTT
TRBD2,TRBJ2-7,TRBV7-2,NA,CASSLGAWAGGYEQYF,TGTGCCAGCAGCTTAGGGGCTTGGGCGGGGGGTTACGAGCAGTACTTC
NA,TRBJ1-2,TRBV24-1,NA,CATSDGTYYGYTF,TGTGCCACCAGTGACGGGACTTACTATGGCTACACCTTC
NA,TRBJ2-1,TRBV11-3,NA,CASSSTLTNEQFF,TGTGCCAGCAGCTCTACCCTCACCAATGAGCAGTTCTTC
NA,TRBJ1-5,TRBV7-6,once,CASSLESGTKGFGNQPQHF,TGTGCCAGCAGCTTAGAATCCGGGACTAAAGGCTTCGGCAATCAGCCCCAGCATTTT